The 5 T cell receptor beta chains below come from one sample, sequenced in a study of lymphopenia after photon versus proton radiotherapy. TCRdb's table, derived via immunoSEQ multiplex PCR, lists solely in-frame clones and lacks some. The profile shows some 30,000 clones, approximately 80% of them singletons. Source: peripheral blood, taken from a patient treated with proton-based radiotherapy. Receptor source: a woman between 65 and 79 years old with pancreatic cancer.

This clone appeared a single time. The chain links TRBV5-1 to TRBJ2-1; TRBD2 matches at 13 bases. Trimming removed 4 bases from V and 15 bases from J; junction bases left unmatched: 13. CDR3 size: 15 residues. Per the germline V gene, CDR1 is SGHRS and CDR2 is YFSETQ. CDR3 sequence: CASSIGTSGDGLWFF. CDR3 coding DNA: TGCGCCAGCAGCATCGGGACTAGCGGGGATGGGCTATGGTTCTTC.

This clone was counted a few times. The V gene is TRBV27, the J gene TRBJ1-2; D call uncertain. The CDR3 has 11 residues. The germline V gene encodes CDR1 MNHEY and CDR2 SMNVEV (reference sequence). V lost 8 bases, J lost 8 bases, and 12 bases lay in between. CDR3 residues: CASVGFGGYTF. CDR3 coding DNA: TGTGCCAGCGTGGGATTTGGAGGCTACACCTTC.

V gene TRBV7-2 combines with J gene TRBJ2-5, with 11 bases lining up with TRBD2. The assigned J gene may be wrong: the sequence end matches TRBJ2-7 better. CDR1 and CDR2 from the germline V gene are SGHTA and FQGNSA. The CDR3 sequence is 16 residues long. In DNA form, the CDR3 reads TGTGCCAGCAGCTTAGCAGGGACTAGCGGAACCTACGAGCAGTACTTC. Amino acid sequence: CASSLAGTSGTYEQYF.

The V and J genes are TRBV5-6 and TRBJ2-7, with a tentative D call TRBD2 (6 bases). The germline V gene encodes CDR1 SGHDT and CDR2 YYEEEE. V was shortened by 0 bases and J by 4 bases, with 11 bases between the two germline ends. The CDR3 is 14 amino acids. The CDR3 nucleotides read TGTGCCAGCAGCTTGGTTGGGACTGCGTACGAGCAGTACTTC. Translated, it gives CASSLVGTAYEQYF.

This clone is a singleton in its sample. V is TRBV7-9 and J is TRBJ2-1; no firm D call. This CDR3 is 13 amino acids long. Trimming stripped 4 bases from V and 6 bases from J, with 10 bases between. Germline V lookup: CDR1 SEHNR, CDR2 FQNEAQ (reference sequence). The DNA for the CDR3 is TGTGCCAGCAGCTGGCCGACACCCAATGAGCAGTTCTTC. Residues: CASSWPTPNEQFF.